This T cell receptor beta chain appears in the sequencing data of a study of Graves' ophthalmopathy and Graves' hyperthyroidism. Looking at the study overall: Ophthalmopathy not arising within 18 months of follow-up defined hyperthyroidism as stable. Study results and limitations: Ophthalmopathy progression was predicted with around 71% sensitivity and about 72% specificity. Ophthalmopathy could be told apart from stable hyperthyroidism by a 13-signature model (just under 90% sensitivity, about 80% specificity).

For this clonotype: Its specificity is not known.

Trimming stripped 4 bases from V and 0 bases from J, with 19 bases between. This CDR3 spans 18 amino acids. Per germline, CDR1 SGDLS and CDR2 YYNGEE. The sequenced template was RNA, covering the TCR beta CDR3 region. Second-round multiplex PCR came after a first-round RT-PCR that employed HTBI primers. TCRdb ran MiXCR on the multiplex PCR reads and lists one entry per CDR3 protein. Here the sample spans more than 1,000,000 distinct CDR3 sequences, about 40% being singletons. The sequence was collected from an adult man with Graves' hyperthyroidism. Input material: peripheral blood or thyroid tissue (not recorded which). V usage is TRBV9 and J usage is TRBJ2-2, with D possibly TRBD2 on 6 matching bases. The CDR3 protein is CASSLGSAGQSNTGELFF. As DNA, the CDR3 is TGTGCCAGCAGCTTAGGTTCGGCGGGGCAGTCGAACACCGGGGAGCTGTTTTTT.